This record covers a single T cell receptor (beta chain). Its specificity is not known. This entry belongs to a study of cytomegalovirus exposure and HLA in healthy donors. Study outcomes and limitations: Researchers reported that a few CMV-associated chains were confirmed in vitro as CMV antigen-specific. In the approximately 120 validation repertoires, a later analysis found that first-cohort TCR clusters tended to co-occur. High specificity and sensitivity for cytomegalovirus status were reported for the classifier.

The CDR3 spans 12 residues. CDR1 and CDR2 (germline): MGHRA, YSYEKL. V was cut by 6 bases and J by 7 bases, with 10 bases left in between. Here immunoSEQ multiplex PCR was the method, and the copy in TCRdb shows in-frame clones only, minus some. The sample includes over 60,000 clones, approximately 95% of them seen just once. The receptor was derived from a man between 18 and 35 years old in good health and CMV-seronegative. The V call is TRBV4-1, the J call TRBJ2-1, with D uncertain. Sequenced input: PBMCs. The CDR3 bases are TGCGCCAGCAGTCAGAGGTTTAATGAGCAGTTCTTC. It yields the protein CASSQRFNEQFF.